The 22 T cell receptor beta chains in this list originate from one sample, sequenced in a study of blood T cell repertoires in COVID-19. Sequencing was performed with immunoSEQ multiplex PCR; in TCRdb, only in-frame clones are kept and a portion is missing. The table has about 310,000 clones, around 87% seen once; the top ten hold approximately 7.8%. Input material: peripheral blood. These receptors came from a woman aged 50 to 65 who had recovered from COVID-19.

This clone was seen a few times. The gene calls are TRBV4-3 and TRBJ2-7, with 11 bases identical to TRBD1. V was pared by 5 bases and J by 3 bases, with 12 bases of the junction left unmatched. Germline V gene data show CDR1 as LGHNA and CDR2 as YSLEER. CDR3 length: 17 residues. In DNA, the CDR3 is TGCGCCAGCAGCTTACGGACAGGGGGCGGGTGGAGCTACGAGCAGTACTTC. This translates into CASSLRTGGGWSYEQYF.

V usage is TRBV11-2 and J usage is TRBJ2-5; D not certain. The germline CDR1 and CDR2 sequences are SGHAT and FQNNGV. The CDR3 loop spans 14 amino acids. The germline V and J ends were trimmed by 4 bases and 4 bases, with 13 bases remaining between them. Written as DNA, the CDR3 is TGTGCCAGCAGCTCCTTAGTGTCGGGAGAGACCCAGTACTTC. This gives the protein CASSSLVSGETQYF.

V is TRBV28 and J is TRBJ1-5; a possible D gene is TRBD1 (5 bases). The CDR3 is 15 amino acids. Trimming cost V 3 bases and J 0 bases, with 9 bases left between them. CDR1 and CDR2 from the germline V gene are MDHEN and SYDVKM. The CDR3 loop is CASSLGPGSNQPQHF. For the CDR3, the DNA is TGTGCCAGCAGTTTGGGGCCTGGTAGCAATCAGCCCCAGCATTTT.

CDR3 sequence reads: CASSNRSGRTFYEQYF. For the CDR3, the DNA is TGTGCCAGCAGCAATAGGAGCGGGAGGACGTTTTACGAGCAGTACTTC. This chain uses TRBV11-1 with TRBJ2-7; 9 bases are a match to TRBD2. The germline V gene encodes CDR1 SGHAT and CDR2 FQDESV (reference sequence). The trim removed 5 bases at V and 4 bases at J, leaving 12 bases unmatched. The CDR3 consists of 16 residues.

This chain links TRBV27 with TRBJ1-4, with 9 bases matching TRBD1. Per the germline V gene, CDR1 is MNHEY and CDR2 is SMNVEV (reference sequence). V lost 4 bases, J lost 5 bases, and 5 bases stayed unmatched. This CDR3 contains 15 residues. In DNA, the CDR3 is TGTGCCAGCAGTTCTCTAGGGACAGGGAATGAAAAACTGTTTTTT. This codes for CASSSLGTGNEKLFF.

The chain combines TRBV9 with TRBJ2-7, with D unresolved. The CDR3 has 15 residues. The germline V gene encodes CDR1 SGDLS and CDR2 YYNGEE. V was pared by 4 bases and J by 3 bases, with 17 bases between. The CDR3 here is CASSFQPVQIYEQYF. The CDR3 DNA reads as TGTGCCAGCAGCTTCCAGCCGGTACAGATCTACGAGCAGTACTTC.

The V and J genes are TRBV18 and TRBJ1-2; D may be TRBD1 (5 bases). The CDR3 consists of 15 residues. V lost 2 bases, J lost 5 bases, and 15 bases lay in between. Germline V CDR1 and CDR2: KGHSH, LQKENI. The CDR3 nucleotides read TGTGCCAGCTCACCAGGGTTGAAGGGGTATTATGGCTACACCTTC. Its protein is CASSPGLKGYYGYTF.

The rearrangement links TRBV15 to TRBJ2-1; 7 bases are a match to TRBD1. The CDR3 loop spans 15 amino acids. The V gene's germline CDR1 is LNHNV and CDR2 YYDKDF (reference sequence). The J segment lost 6 bases and the V segment lost 1 base, leaving 6 bases of the junction unmatched. CDR3 DNA: TGTGCCACCAGCAGAGTTAGGGGGCCGCTCAATGAGCAGTTCTTC. Translation: CATSRVRGPLNEQFF.

This clone came up a few times. The chain joins TRBV6-2 or TRBV6-3 to TRBJ2-1, with 8 positions matching TRBD1. The CDR3 is 14 amino acids. Germline V gene lookup returns CDR1 MNHEY and CDR2 SVGEGT. Trimming removed 2 bases from V and 9 bases from J; junction bases left unmatched: 6. Written as DNA, the CDR3 is TGTGCCAGCAGTTACAGCGGACAGGGCGGTGAGCAGTTCTTC. Protein sequence: CASSYSGQGGEQFF.

V usage is TRBV6-5 and J usage is TRBJ2-3; 7 bases line up with TRBD2. The germline gives CDR1 MNHEY, CDR2 SVGAGI. With 6 bases clipped from V and 4 bases from J, the junction kept 7 bases outside the gene matches. This CDR3 comprises 14 residues. The chain's CDR3 is CASSLRRESDTQYF. DNA of the CDR3: TGTGCCAGCAGCCTACGGCGGGAGTCAGATACGCAGTATTTT.

The genes are TRBV6-5 and TRBJ2-7, with 7 bases identical to TRBD1. The trim removed 6 bases at V and 5 bases at J, leaving 10 bases unmatched. The CDR3 runs to 14 residues. The V gene's germline CDR1 is MNHEY and CDR2 SVGAGI. CDR3 nucleotides: TGTGCCAGCAGGGACACAGGGGTCCGGGACGAGCAGTACTTC. It specifies CASRDTGVRDEQYF.

In nucleotides, the CDR3 is TGTGCCAGCAGCTTATTGGCCGCAAACTATGGCTACACCTTC. It codes for CASSLLAANYGYTF. This chain uses TRBV5-5 with TRBJ1-2; D unresolved. V shed 2 bases and J shed 2 bases, with 10 bases lying between them. Germline V gene lookup returns CDR1 SGHKS and CDR2 YYEKEE (reference sequence). The CDR3 is 14 amino acids.

The table lists this clone with a few counts. The chain employs TRBV6-4 and TRBJ2-2; 7 bases align to TRBD2. Germline V gene sequence: CDR1 MRHNA, CDR2 SNTAGT. The junction had 2 bases not matched to a gene; V was cut back by 3 bases and J by 1 base. The CDR3 totals 15 residues. In DNA form, the CDR3 reads TGTGCCAGCAGTGAATCTAGCGGGAACACCGGGGAGCTGTTTTTT. This sequence encodes CASSESSGNTGELFF.

The chain combines TRBV5-1 with TRBJ2-2, with 7 bases identical to TRBD2. The V gene's germline CDR1 is SGHRS and CDR2 YFSETQ. With V trimmed by 0 bases and J by 6 bases, 2 bases remained unmatched. This CDR3 region has 14 residues. The CDR3 is CASSLEGGSGELFF. CDR3 coding DNA: TGCGCCAGCAGCTTGGAGGGAGGGTCCGGGGAGCTGTTTTTT.

In DNA form, the CDR3 reads TGTGCCAGCAGTAGGGACAGGCAATACACTGAAGCTTTCTTT. It specifies CASSRDRQYTEAFF. V is TRBV6-6 and J is TRBJ1-1, with TRBD1 identical over 8 bases. The V gene end was trimmed by 5 bases and the J gene end by 3 bases; junction bases not matched to a gene: 5. Germline loops: CDR1 MNHNY, CDR2 SVGAGI (reference sequence). The CDR3 runs 14 residues.

The V call is TRBV19, the J call TRBJ2-1, with D maybe TRBD1 (6 bases). The CDR3 sequence is 12 residues long. CDR1 is LNHDA and CDR2 is SQIVND in the germline V gene (reference sequence). Trimming removed 5 bases from V and 9 bases from J, with 11 bases in between. The CDR3 DNA follows: TGTGCCAGTAGTGAGCCAGGGGTTGAGCAGTTCTTC. This gives the protein CASSEPGVEQFF.

The chain joins TRBV27 to TRBJ1-1; weak D call: TRBD1 (5 bases). The germline V gene has CDR1 MNHEY and CDR2 SMNVEV (reference sequence). The CDR3 is 16 residues long. Trimming took off 5 bases at V and 4 bases at J, with 20 bases between the two ends. CDR3 residues: CASSAPLTRESTEAFF. CDR3 nucleotides: TGTGCCAGCAGTGCCCCCCTCACCAGGGAAAGCACTGAAGCTTTCTTT.

The V call is TRBV9, the J call TRBJ2-1; 7 nucleotides agree with TRBD1. Germline V CDR1 and CDR2: SGDLS, YYNGEE. The CDR3 extends over 15 amino acids. The junction had 7 bases not matched to a gene; V was cut back by 0 bases and J by 7 bases. The CDR3 nucleotides read TGTGCCAGCAGCGTAGGCAGGGGGTCTCATAATGAGCAGTTCTTC. This gives the protein CASSVGRGSHNEQFF.

A word on this clone: Distinct nucleotide sequences in the sample also encode this CDR3. The chain uses TRBV3-1 (or the pseudogene TRBV3-2) and TRBJ2-7; 8 bases agree with TRBD1. This CDR3 region has 13 residues. Germline V gene data show CDR1 as LGHDT and CDR2 as YNNKEL (reference sequence). The V segment lost 3 bases and the J segment 3 bases; nucleotides outside the gene matches: 1. This CDR3 is CASSQDRDYEQYF. The CDR3 DNA reads as TGTGCCAGCAGCCAGGACAGGGACTACGAGCAGTACTTC.

This rearrangement joins TRBV27 to TRBJ2-3; 8 bases are a match to TRBD2. With V trimmed by 4 bases and J by 4 bases, 7 bases remained unmatched. The germline gives CDR1 MNHEY, CDR2 SMNVEV (reference sequence). This CDR3 is built from 15 residues. The CDR3: CASSWLAGGSDTQYF. CDR3 coding DNA: TGTGCCAGCAGTTGGCTAGCGGGTGGCTCAGATACGCAGTATTTT.

Note on this clone: Within the sample, other DNA sequences also encode this same CDR3. This chain connects TRBV19 to TRBJ2-7; 9 bases map to TRBD1. The CDR3 loop spans 12 amino acids. Germline-derived CDR1 and CDR2 are LNHDA and SQIVND (reference sequence). V trimming: 6 bases; J trimming: 4 bases; junction bases outside the gene matches: 1. CDR3 sequence reads: CASSGQGYEQYF. DNA of the CDR3: TGTGCCAGTAGCGGACAGGGGTACGAGCAGTACTTC.

The V call is TRBV12-3 or TRBV12-4, the J call TRBJ2-2; D uncertain. The V gene lost 6 bases and the J gene lost 5 bases, with 10 bases spanning the gap. This CDR3 comprises 13 residues. As DNA, the CDR3 is TGTGCCAGCAGCCGCAGGTGGACCGGGGAGCTGTTTTTT. Its protein is CASSRRWTGELFF.